This T cell receptor (beta chain) originates from a study of T cell responses to AZD1222 COVID-19 vaccine. Study in general: Pooling of second doses given at about 4 or about 12 weeks was done.

As for this clone: Its antigen remains unknown.

The CDR3 spans 13 residues. CDR1 is MNHEY and CDR2 is SVGAGI in the germline V gene. Trimming left V 6 bases short and J 7 bases short, with 13 bases between. Broader study findings: With two AZD1222 doses given, Spike-specific TCR breadth and depth both rose. White British ancestry dominated among donors, who included more females, and clonal diversity was possibly underestimated. Only six people who got AZD1222 tested seropositive at baseline.

The data were produced by immunoSEQ multiplex PCR, yet TCRdb's version contains in-frame clones alone and is incomplete. The table includes fewer than 200,000 clones, around 94% detected once. This material consisted of peripheral blood, taken on day 0 of AZD1222 vaccination. The chain links TRBV6-5 to TRBJ2-1; no clear D. The origin of this receptor is an adult in good health. CDR3 DNA: TGTGCCAGCAGCCCGGTGTATTTAAATGAGCAGTTCTTC. Translating gives CASSPVYLNEQFF.